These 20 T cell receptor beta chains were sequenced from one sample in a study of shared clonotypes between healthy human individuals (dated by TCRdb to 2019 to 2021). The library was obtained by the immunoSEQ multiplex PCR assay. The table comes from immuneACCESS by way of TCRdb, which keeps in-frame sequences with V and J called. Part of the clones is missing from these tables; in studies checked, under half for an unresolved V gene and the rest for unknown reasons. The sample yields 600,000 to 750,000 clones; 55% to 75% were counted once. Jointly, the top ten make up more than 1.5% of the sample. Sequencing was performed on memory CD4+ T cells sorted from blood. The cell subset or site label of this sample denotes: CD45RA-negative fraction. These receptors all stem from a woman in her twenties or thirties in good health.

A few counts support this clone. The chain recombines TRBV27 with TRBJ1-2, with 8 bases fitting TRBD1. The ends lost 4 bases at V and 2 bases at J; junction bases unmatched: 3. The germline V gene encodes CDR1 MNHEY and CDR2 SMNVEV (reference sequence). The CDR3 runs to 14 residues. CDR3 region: CASSYRQGNYGYTF. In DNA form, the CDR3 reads TGTGCCAGCAGTTATAGACAGGGGAACTATGGCTACACCTTC.

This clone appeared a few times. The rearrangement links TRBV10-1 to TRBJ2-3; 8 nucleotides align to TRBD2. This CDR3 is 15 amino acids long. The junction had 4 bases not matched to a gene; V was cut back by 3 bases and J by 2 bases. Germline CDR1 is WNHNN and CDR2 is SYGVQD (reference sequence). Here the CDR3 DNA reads TGCGCCAGCAGTGATGGTAGCGGGAACACAGATACGCAGTATTTT. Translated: CASSDGSGNTDTQYF.

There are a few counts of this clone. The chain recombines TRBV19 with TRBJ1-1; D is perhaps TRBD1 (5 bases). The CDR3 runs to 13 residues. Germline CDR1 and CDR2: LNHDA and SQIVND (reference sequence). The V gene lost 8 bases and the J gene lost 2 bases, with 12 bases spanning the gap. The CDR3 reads CASSDSFNTEAFF. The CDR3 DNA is TGTGCCAGTTCCGACAGCTTCAACACTGAAGCTTTCTTT.

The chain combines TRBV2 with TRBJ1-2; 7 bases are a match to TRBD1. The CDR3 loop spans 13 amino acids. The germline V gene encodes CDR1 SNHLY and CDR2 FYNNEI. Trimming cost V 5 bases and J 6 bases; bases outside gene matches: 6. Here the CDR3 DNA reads TGTGCCAGCAGTCCCACAGGGGACAATGGCTACACCTTC. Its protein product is CASSPTGDNGYTF.

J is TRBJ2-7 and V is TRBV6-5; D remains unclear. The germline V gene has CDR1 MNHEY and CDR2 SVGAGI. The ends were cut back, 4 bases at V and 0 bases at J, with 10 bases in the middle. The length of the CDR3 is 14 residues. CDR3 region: CASSFMGRSYEQYF. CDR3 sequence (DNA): TGTGCCAGCAGTTTTATGGGCCGCTCCTACGAGCAGTACTTC.

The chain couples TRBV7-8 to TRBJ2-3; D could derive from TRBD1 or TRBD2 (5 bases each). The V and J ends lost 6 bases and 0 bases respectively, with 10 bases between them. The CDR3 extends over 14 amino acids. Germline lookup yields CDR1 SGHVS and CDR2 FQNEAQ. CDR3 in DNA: TGTGCCAGCAGACCGGGACGTAGCACAGATACGCAGTATTTT. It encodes CASRPGRSTDTQYF.

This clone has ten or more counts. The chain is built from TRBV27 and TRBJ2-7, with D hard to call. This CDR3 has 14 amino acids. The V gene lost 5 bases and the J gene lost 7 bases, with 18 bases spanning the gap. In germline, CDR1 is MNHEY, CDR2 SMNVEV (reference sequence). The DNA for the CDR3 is TGTGCCAGCAGTCCCCGGTTGTTAGTGGGGGAGCAGTACTTC. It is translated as CASSPRLLVGEQYF.

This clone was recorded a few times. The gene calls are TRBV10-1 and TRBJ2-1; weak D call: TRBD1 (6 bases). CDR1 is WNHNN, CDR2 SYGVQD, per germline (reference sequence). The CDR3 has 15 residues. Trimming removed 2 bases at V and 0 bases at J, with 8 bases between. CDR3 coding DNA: TGCGCCAGCAGTGAGGGCAGGGGCTCCTACAATGAGCAGTTCTTC. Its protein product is CASSEGRGSYNEQFF.

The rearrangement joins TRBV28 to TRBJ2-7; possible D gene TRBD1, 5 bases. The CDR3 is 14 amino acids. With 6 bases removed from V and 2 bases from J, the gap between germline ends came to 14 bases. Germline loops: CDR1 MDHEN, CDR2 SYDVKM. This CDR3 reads CASSPRTPAYEQYF. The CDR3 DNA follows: TGTGCCAGCAGCCCCCGGACACCAGCCTACGAGCAGTACTTC.

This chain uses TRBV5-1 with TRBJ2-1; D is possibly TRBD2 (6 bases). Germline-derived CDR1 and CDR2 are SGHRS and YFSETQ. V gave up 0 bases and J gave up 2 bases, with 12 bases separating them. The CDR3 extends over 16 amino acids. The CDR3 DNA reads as TGCGCCAGCAGCTTGGCCGGGGAGGCAACCTACAATGAGCAGTTCTTC. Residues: CASSLAGEATYNEQFF.

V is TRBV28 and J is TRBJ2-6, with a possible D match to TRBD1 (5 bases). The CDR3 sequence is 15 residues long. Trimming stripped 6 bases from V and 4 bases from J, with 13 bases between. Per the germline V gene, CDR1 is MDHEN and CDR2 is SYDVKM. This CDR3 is CASRIQGSGANVLTF. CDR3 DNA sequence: TGTGCCAGCAGGATCCAGGGCTCCGGGGCCAACGTCCTGACTTTC.

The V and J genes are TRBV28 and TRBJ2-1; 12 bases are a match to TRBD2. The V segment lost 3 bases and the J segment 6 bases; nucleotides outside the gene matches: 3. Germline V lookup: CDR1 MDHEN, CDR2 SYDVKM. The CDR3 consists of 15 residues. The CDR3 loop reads CASSFWTSGINEQFF. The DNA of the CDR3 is TGTGCCAGCAGTTTTTGGACTAGCGGGATCAATGAGCAGTTCTTC.

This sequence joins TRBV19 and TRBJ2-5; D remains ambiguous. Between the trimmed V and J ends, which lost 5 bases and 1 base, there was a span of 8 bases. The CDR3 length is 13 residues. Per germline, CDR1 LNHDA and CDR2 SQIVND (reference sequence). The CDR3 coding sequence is TGTGCCAGTAGTGCCCGGGTCCAAGAGACCCAGTACTTC. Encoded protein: CASSARVQETQYF.

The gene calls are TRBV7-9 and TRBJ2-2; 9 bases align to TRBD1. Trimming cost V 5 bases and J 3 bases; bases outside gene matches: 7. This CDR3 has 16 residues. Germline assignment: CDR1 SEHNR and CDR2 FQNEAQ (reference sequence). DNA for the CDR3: TGTGCCAGCAGCCTAAACAGGGGGCAGTACACCGGGGAGCTGTTTTTT. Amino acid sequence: CASSLNRGQYTGELFF.

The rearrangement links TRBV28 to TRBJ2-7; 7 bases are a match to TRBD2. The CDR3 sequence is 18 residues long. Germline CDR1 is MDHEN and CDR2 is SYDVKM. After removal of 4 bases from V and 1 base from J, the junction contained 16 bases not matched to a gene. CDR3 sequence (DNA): TGTGCCAGCAGTTACCCCCTCCGGGGGAGGGCCCGGTCCTACGAGCAGTACTTC. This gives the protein CASSYPLRGRARSYEQYF.

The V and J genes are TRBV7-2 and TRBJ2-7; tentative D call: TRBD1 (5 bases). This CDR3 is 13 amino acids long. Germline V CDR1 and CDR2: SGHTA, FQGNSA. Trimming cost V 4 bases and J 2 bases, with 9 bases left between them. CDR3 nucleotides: TGTGCCAGCAGCTCCAGGGTTCCCTACGAGCAGTACTTC. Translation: CASSSRVPYEQYF.

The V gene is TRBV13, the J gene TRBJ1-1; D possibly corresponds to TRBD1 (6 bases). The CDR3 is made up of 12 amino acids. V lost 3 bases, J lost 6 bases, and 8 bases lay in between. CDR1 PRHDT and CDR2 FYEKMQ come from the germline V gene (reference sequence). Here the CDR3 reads CASSFRGPEAFF. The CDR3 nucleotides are TGTGCCAGCAGCTTTCGGGGGCCTGAAGCTTTCTTT.

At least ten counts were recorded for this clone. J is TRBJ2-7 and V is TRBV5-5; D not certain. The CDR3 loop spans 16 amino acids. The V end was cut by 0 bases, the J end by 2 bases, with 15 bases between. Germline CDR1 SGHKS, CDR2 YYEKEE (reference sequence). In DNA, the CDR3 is TGTGCCAGCAGCTTGGGGCCTCCGCAGGCGGCCTACGAGCAGTACTTC. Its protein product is CASSLGPPQAAYEQYF.

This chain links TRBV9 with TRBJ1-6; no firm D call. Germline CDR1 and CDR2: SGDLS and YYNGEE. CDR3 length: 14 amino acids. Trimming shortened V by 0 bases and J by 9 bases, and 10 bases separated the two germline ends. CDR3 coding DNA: TGTGCCAGCAGCGTAGGCAGAGACCCTTCACCCCTCCACTTT. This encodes CASSVGRDPSPLHF.

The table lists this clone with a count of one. CDR3 in DNA: TGCGCCAGCAGCGAATCCGTGTCCGTGGACACCGGGGAGCTGTTTTTT. This gives the protein CASSESVSVDTGELFF. The V and J genes are TRBV5-1 and TRBJ2-2; D not resolved. CDR1 is SGHRS, CDR2 YFSETQ, per germline. Trimming pared 4 bases from V and 3 bases from J, leaving 16 bases between. CDR3 length: 16 amino acids.